This is a list of T cell receptor beta chains from one sample in a study of beta chain features in type 1 diabetes. TCRdb's copy holds only in-frame clones and misses some; the assay was immunoSEQ multiplex PCR. The repertoire includes a few hundred thousand clones, 20% of them detected once, and about 0.028% sits in the top ten. Sequenced: naive CD4+ T cells from blood. Receptors originate from a woman between 35 and 50 years old with type 1 diabetes. CDR3s include the opening cysteine and the closing phenylalanine or tryptophan. A D gene is named only where the DNA matches it firmly. Clone size, where shown, is once, few, many, or a class for clones that have expanded.

v_gene	abundance	len	d_gene	j_gene	CDR3aa	CDR3nt
TRBV9	once	13	-	TRBJ1-5	CASSVADDTPQHF	TGTGCCAGCAGCGTTGCCGATGACACGCCCCAGCATTTT
TRBV28	-	14	TRBD1	TRBJ1-2	CASSTGTATYGYTF	TGTGCCAGCTCAACAGGGACAGCGACCTATGGCTACACCTTC
TRBV7-3	-	13	-	TRBJ2-3	CASRRAGTDTQYF	TGTGCCAGCAGAAGAGCTGGCACAGATACGCAGTATTTT
TRBV4-1	few	16	-	TRBJ2-4	CASSQEGGSGGYIQYF	TGCGCCAGCAGCCAAGAGGGGGGTTCTGGGGGTTACATTCAGTACTTC
TRBV29-1	-	13	TRBD1	TRBJ1-5	CSTWTGSDQPQHF	TGCAGCACCTGGACAGGGTCCGATCAGCCCCAGCATTTT
TRBV30	-	13	-	TRBJ1-2	CAGITRSLGGYTF	TGTGCCGGAATAACGCGGTCCCTCGGGGGCTACACCTTC
TRBV5-1	-	13	-	TRBJ2-2	CASTDSDTGELFF	TGCGCCAGCACTGACAGCGACACCGGGGAGCTGTTTTTT
TRBV11-2	few	17	-	TRBJ2-1	CASSLAAGLAIYNEQFF	TGTGCCAGCAGCTTAGCTGCAGGATTAGCGATCTACAATGAGCAGTTCTTC
TRBV29-1	few	12	-	TRBJ2-5	CSVDRSQETQYF	TGCAGCGTGGACAGATCCCAAGAGACCCAGTACTTC
TRBV6-5	-	14	TRBD1	TRBJ2-7	CASSSDRGINEQYF	TGTGCCAGCAGCTCGGACAGGGGGATCAACGAGCAGTACTTC
TRBV16	few	14	TRBD2	TRBJ2-1	CASSQTSGYNEQFF	TGTGCCAGCAGTCAAACTAGCGGCTACAATGAGCAGTTCTTC
TRBV4-2	-	15	TRBD2	TRBJ2-5	CASSPLAGGQETQYF	TGTGCCAGCAGCCCGCTAGCGGGGGGACAAGAGACCCAGTACTTC
TRBV5-1	-	13	TRBD1	TRBJ1-5	CASSTTGDQPQHF	TGCGCCAGCAGCACGACAGGGGATCAGCCCCAGCATTTT
TRBV30	few	12	-	TRBJ1-4	CAWSLQDEKLFF	TGTGCCTGGAGTCTCCAGGATGAAAAACTGTTTTTT
TRBV5-1	few	14	TRBD1	TRBJ2-7	CASRAGTGFLEQYF	TGCGCCAGCAGGGCAGGGACAGGGTTTTTGGAGCAGTACTTC
TRBV4-2	-	12	-	TRBJ1-2	CASSPGVGGYTF	TGTGCCAGCAGCCCGGGGGTGGGGGGCTACACCTTC
TRBV29-1	-	12	-	TRBJ1-1	CSALRGSAEAFF	TGCAGCGCCCTTCGAGGGTCCGCTGAAGCTTTCTTT
TRBV18	few	15	-	TRBJ2-4	CASSPGLFQGNIQYF	TGTGCCAGCTCACCAGGACTATTTCAAGGGAACATTCAGTACTTC
TRBV5-1	-	15	TRBD2	TRBJ2-3	CASSPLAGDADTQYF	TGCGCCAGCTCACCCCTAGCGGGAGATGCAGATACGCAGTATTTT
TRBV4-3	few	16	TRBD2	TRBJ2-3	CASSQGLAGGTDTQYF	TGCGCCAGCAGCCAAGGACTAGCGGGGGGTACAGATACGCAGTATTTT
TRBV30	-	13	-	TRBJ1-5	CASSPYQGQPQHF	TGTGCCTCCTCGCCGTACCAGGGTCAGCCCCAGCATTTT
TRBV27	-	16	TRBD2	TRBJ2-1	CASSLTSDPGGMEQFF	TGTGCCAGCAGTTTAACCTCGGACCCGGGGGGTATGGAGCAGTTCTTC
TRBV5-4	-	14	-	TRBJ1-2	CASSIYNLPGGYTF	TGTGCCAGCAGCATCTACAATCTTCCGGGAGGCTACACCTTC
TRBV4-3	-	15	TRBD1	TRBJ2-3	CASSPLTGGTDTQYF	TGCGCCAGCAGCCCATTGACAGGGGGCACAGATACGCAGTATTTT
TRBV7-2	-	15	-	TRBJ2-1	CASSLESSSYNEQFF	TGTGCCAGCAGCTTAGAGTCTAGCTCCTACAATGAGCAGTTCTTC
TRBV29-1	few	14	-	TRBJ2-7	CSVGVVRDPYEQYF	TGCAGCGTTGGGGTAGTGCGGGACCCCTACGAGCAGTACTTC
TRBV19	few	12	-	TRBJ2-4	CASSEERDIQYF	TGTGCCAGTAGTGAGGAACGGGACATTCAGTACTTC
TRBV7-3	-	14	TRBD2	TRBJ2-1	CASSLSGRAGEQFF	TGTGCCAGCAGCTTGTCCGGGAGGGCAGGTGAGCAGTTCTTC